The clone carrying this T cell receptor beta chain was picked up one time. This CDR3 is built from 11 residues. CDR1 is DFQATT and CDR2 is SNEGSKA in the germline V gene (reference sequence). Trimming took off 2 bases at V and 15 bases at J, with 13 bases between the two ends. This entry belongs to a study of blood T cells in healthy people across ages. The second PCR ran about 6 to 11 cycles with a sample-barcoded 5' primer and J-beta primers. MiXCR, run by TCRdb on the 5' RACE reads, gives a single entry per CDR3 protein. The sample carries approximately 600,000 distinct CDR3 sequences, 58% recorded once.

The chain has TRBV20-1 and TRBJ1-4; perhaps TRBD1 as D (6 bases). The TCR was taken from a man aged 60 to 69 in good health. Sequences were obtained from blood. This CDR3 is CSARKDSGVFF. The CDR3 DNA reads TGCAGTGCTAGAAAGGACAGCGGGGTGTTTTTT.